This T cell receptor (beta chain) is from a study of quantifying T cell responses using KT2 cells. Overall study: Reverse transcription used primers in the TCR alpha and beta constant regions. Study observations and caveats: Detection of KT2 sequences held at the lowest tested level, about one cell per 100,000 PBMC. KT2 clone alpha and beta sequence counts scaled linearly with input KT2 cell number.

This clonotype was counted between two and nine times. Antigen: not known. An oligo carrying a UMI was ligated to the cDNA 3' end. The first PCR ran 3 to 5 cycles with an equimolar RC1.1 and RC1.2 beta primer mix. TCRdb re-analysed the UMI-ligation and nested PCR reads in MiXCR, keeping a single row per CDR3 protein. The sample lists approximately 41,000 distinct CDR3 sequences, over 15% occurring once. The germline V and J ends were trimmed by 0 bases and 4 bases, with 12 bases remaining between them. CDR3 length equals 15 residues. CDR1 is SEHNR, CDR2 FQNEAQ, per germline (reference sequence). Input material: PBMCs spiked with cells of the T cell clone KT2. J is TRBJ1-2 and V is TRBV7-9; D is undetermined. This TCR was recovered from a human donor. The CDR3 DNA follows: TGTGCCAGCAGCTTAGCCACTACCGGCGGCTATGGCTACACCTTC. This encodes CASSLATTGGYGYTF.